A selection of T cell receptor beta chains follows, all from one sample in a study of blood T cell repertoires in COVID-19. Profiling relied on immunoSEQ multiplex PCR, and the TCRdb table lists in-frame clones only, not all of them. Seen here are some 270,000 clones, more than 75% observed once, and the top ten hold 5.5% to 6.5%. What was sequenced was peripheral blood. These receptor sequences come from a woman older than 75 with COVID-19, enrolled during active disease. Both conserved end residues are trimmed from each CDR3. The order of the fields is J gene, V gene, CDR3 protein.

J gene: TRBJ2-2; V gene: TRBV7-3; CDR3 protein: ASSLTPFAGVTGELF
J gene: TRBJ2-3; V gene: TRBV19; CDR3 protein: ASSITTVPDTQY
J gene: TRBJ2-1; V gene: TRBV4-2; CDR3 protein: ASSQELAGRNEQF
J gene: TRBJ2-3; V gene: TRBV5-1; CDR3 protein: ASAQGHNTDTQY
J gene: TRBJ1-6; V gene: TRBV12-3/TRBV12-4; CDR3 protein: ASSRVRGSPLH
J gene: TRBJ1-5; V gene: TRBV7-8; CDR3 protein: ASSLRDTSNQPQH
J gene: TRBJ1-4; V gene: TRBV5-1; CDR3 protein: ASSLGRGANEKLF
J gene: TRBJ1-4; V gene: TRBV27; CDR3 protein: ASSWGTGVNEKLF
J gene: TRBJ1-4; V gene: TRBV25-1; CDR3 protein: ASSERRRTEKLF
J gene: TRBJ1-5; V gene: TRBV19; CDR3 protein: ASMSSSSNQPQH
J gene: TRBJ2-5; V gene: TRBV4-2; CDR3 protein: ASSQEVSGAGGQETQY
J gene: TRBJ1-4; V gene: TRBV4-3; CDR3 protein: ASSPTLSDSPNEKLF
J gene: TRBJ1-2; V gene: TRBV7-9; CDR3 protein: ASSSLTGKYGYT
J gene: TRBJ2-2; V gene: TRBV18; CDR3 protein: ASSPIGVLTNTGELF
J gene: TRBJ2-2; V gene: TRBV14; CDR3 protein: ASSGGSGGLF